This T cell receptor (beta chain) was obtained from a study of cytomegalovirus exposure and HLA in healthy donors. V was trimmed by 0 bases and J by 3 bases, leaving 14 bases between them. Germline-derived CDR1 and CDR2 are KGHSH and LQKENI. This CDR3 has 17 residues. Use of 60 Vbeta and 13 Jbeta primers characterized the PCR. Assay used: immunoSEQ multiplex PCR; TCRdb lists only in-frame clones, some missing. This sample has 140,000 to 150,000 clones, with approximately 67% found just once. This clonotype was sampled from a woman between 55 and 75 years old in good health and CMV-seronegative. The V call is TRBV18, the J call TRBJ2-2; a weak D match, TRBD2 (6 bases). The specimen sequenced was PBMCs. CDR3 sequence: CASSPPRGGKDTGELFF. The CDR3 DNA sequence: TGTGCCAGCTCACCACCGAGAGGAGGGAAGGACACCGGGGAGCTGTTTTTT.